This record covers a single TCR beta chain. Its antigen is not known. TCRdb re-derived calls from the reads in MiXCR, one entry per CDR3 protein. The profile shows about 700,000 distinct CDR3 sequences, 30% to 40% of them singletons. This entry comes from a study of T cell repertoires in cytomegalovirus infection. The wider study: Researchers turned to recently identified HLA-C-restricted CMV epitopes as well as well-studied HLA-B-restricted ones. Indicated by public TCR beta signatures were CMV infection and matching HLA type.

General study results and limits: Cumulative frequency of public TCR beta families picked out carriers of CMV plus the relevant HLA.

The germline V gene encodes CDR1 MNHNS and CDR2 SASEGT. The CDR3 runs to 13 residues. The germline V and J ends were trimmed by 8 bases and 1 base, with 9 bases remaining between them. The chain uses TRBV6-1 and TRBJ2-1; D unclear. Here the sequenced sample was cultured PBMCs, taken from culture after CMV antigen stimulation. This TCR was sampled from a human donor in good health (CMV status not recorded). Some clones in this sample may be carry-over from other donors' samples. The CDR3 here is CASSVGSYNEQFF. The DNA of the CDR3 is TGTGCCAGCTCCGTGGGGTCCTACAATGAGCAGTTCTTC.